This T cell receptor (beta chain) stems from a study of cytomegalovirus exposure and HLA in healthy donors. General observations from the study: Sequencing depth across donors, presence/absence analyses assumed, was roughly uniform. The authors listed 164 TCR beta chains as cytomegalovirus-associated. Reportedly, a later analysis found an Asian-associated ancestry cluster had fewer N-insertions than the approximately 700-donor mean.

The PCR was carried out with 60 Vbeta primers and 13 Jbeta primers. Data came from immunoSEQ multiplex PCR; TCRdb stores just in-frame clones and leaves some out. The repertoire has about 110,000 clones, 15% to 19% of them found once; the top ten carry under 2%. The V gene's germline CDR1 is DFQATT and CDR2 SNEGSKA (reference sequence). V dropped 7 bases and J dropped 7 bases, with 13 bases sitting between them. There are 11 residues in the CDR3. This clone was found a few times. Its antigen is unidentified. The sequence was collected from a woman aged 18 to 35 in good health and CMV-seronegative. The specimen sequenced was PBMCs. V gene TRBV20-1 combines with J gene TRBJ1-2; the D gene is possibly TRBD1 (6 bases). CDR3 loop: CSGTRGSGYTF. The DNA for the CDR3 is TGCAGTGGTACCAGGGGCTCTGGCTACACCTTC.